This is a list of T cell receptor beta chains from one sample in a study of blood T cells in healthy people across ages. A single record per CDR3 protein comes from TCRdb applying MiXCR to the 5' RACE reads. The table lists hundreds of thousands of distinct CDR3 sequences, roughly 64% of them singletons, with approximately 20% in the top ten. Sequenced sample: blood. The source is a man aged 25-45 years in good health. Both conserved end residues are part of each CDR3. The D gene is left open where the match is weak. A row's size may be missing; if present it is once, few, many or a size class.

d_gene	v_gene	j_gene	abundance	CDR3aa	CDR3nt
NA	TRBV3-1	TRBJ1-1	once	CASSQVGEDTEAFF	TGTGCCAGCAGCCAAGTCGGGGAGGACACTGAAGCTTTCTTT
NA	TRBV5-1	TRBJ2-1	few	CASLGGGGQFF	TGCGCCAGCCTGGGGGGTGGTGGTCAGTTCTTC
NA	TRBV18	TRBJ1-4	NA	CASSPRDSEKLFF	TGTGCCAGCTCACCTCGTGACAGTGAAAAACTGTTTTTT
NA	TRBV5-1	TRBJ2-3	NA	CASSLEVGAQYF	TGCGCCAGCAGCTTGGAGGTGGGGGCGCAGTATTTT
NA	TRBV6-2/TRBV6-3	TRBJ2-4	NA	CASGPILAKNIQYF	TGTGCCAGCGGTCCCATACTAGCCAAAAACATTCAGTACTTC
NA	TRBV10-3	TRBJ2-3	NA	CAISYTGQPGPDTQYF	TGTGCCATCAGTTATACCGGGCAGCCAGGCCCAGATACGCAGTATTTT
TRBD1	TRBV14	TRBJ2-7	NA	CTSSQGQLDEQYF	TGTACCAGCAGCCAGGGACAGCTCGACGAGCAGTACTTC
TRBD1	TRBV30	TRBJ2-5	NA	CAWSSFTQGEQYF	TGTGCCTGGAGTTCCTTTACTCAGGGGGAGCAGTACTTC
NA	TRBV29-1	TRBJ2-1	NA	CSVEDQGEQFF	TGCAGCGTTGAAGACCAGGGTGAGCAGTTCTTC
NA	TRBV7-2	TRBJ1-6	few	CASSLVGGGQNYNSPLHF	TGTGCCAGCAGCTTAGTCGGCGGCGGACAGAACTATAATTCACCCCTCCACTTT
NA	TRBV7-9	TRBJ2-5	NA	CASSAKAGGETQYF	TGTGCCAGCAGCGCGAAAGCGGGTGGGGAGACCCAGTACTTC
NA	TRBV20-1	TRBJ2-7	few	CSAPFSGTGDEQYF	TGCAGTGCTCCTTTTAGCGGCACGGGCGATGAGCAGTACTTC
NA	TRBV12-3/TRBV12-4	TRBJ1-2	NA	CASSLERGSGYTF	TGTGCCAGCAGTTTAGAGAGAGGGAGTGGCTACACCTTC
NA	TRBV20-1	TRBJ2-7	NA	CSANHWDTGSSYEQYF	TGCAGTGCCAACCATTGGGACACGGGGTCATCCTACGAGCAGTACTTC
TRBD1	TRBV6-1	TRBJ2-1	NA	CANDPGTVYNEQFF	TGTGCCAACGACCCGGGGACAGTGTACAATGAGCAGTTCTTC
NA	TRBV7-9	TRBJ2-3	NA	CASSLDGAYDTQYF	TGTGCCAGCAGCTTAGACGGGGCGTATGATACGCAGTATTTT
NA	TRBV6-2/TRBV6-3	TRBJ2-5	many	CASSLRAYQETQYF	TGTGCCAGCAGTTTAAGAGCGTACCAAGAGACCCAGTACTTC
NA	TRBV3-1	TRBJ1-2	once	CASSRGPTINYGYTF	TGTGCCAGCAGCAGGGGACCGACTATCAACTATGGCTACACCTTC
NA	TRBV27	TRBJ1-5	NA	CATSDYSNQPQHF	TGTGCCACCTCTGATTATAGCAATCAGCCCCAGCATTTT
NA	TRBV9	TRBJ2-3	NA	CASSVAARTDTQYF	TGTGCCAGCAGCGTAGCAGCGAGAACAGATACGCAGTATTTT
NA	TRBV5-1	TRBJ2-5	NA	CASSLATSSPETQYF	TGCGCCAGCAGCTTGGCCACTAGCAGCCCAGAGACCCAGTACTTC
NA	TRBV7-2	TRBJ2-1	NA	CASSLEDPYEQFF	TGTGCCAGCAGCCTTGAGGACCCCTACGAGCAGTTCTTC
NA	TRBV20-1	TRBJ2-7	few	CSARGYDLVDYKYEQYF	TGCAGTGCTAGAGGATATGATTTGGTAGACTATAAATACGAGCAGTACTTC
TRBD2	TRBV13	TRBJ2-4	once	CAISPGGRAKNIQYF	TGTGCCATCAGCCCCGGCGGGAGAGCCAAAAACATTCAGTACTTC
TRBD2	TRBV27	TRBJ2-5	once	CASSSGTSWEETQYF	TGTGCCAGCAGTTCCGGGACTAGTTGGGAAGAGACCCAGTACTTC
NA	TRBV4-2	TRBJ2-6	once	CASSQDLGHLSGANVLTF	TGTGCCAGCAGCCAAGATTTGGGACACCTTAGTGGGGCCAACGTCCTGACTTTC
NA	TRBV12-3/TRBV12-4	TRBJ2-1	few	CASSSTGSYEQFF	TGTGCCAGCAGCTCGACAGGTAGCTATGAGCAGTTCTTC
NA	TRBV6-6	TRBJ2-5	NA	CASSPSAAVGQETQYF	TGTGCCAGCAGTCCCTCCGCGGCGGTCGGGCAAGAGACCCAGTACTTC
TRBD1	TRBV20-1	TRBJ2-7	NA	CSAREDRGHYEQYF	TGCAGTGCTAGAGAGGACAGGGGGCACTACGAGCAGTACTTC
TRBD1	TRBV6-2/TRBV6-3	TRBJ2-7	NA	CASSSLGQGTDEQYF	TGTGCCAGCAGTTCCCTAGGACAGGGTACTGACGAGCAGTACTTC
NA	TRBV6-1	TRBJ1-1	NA	CASSEWGTENTEAFF	TGTGCCAGCAGTGAATGGGGGACGGAGAACACTGAAGCTTTCTTT
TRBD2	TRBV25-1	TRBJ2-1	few	CASGRTSGSYNEQFF	TGTGCCAGCGGGAGGACTAGCGGGAGTTACAATGAGCAGTTCTTC
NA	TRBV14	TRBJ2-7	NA	CASSLRTRDYEQYF	TGTGCCAGCAGCTTAAGGACCCGGGACTACGAGCAGTACTTC